The 21 T cell receptor beta chains below come from one sample, sequenced in a study of OX40 agonist ivuxolimab in advanced cancers. Sequenced by immunoSEQ multiplex PCR; TCRdb stores in-frame clones only, minus some. The top ten clones hold 0.82% of a sample with 90,000 to 100,000 clones, 80% to 90% of them seen once. This material consisted of CD4+ or CD8+ T cells sorted from blood, taken in a trial of the OX40 agonist ivuxolimab. The receptors were sampled from an adult with an advanced solid tumor such as melanoma, head and neck, liver or kidney cancer.

V is TRBV2 and J is TRBJ1-6; a weak D match, TRBD1 (5 bases). The germline V and J ends were trimmed by 5 bases and 13 bases, with 12 bases remaining between them. This CDR3 region has 12 residues. Germline V gives CDR1 SNHLY, CDR2 FYNNEI. The CDR3 nucleotides read TGTGCCAGCAGTCCCCAGGGTGCCCCCCTCCACTTT. Translated: CASSPQGAPLHF.

The J gene is TRBJ2-2, the V gene TRBV5-4, with 11 bases lining up with TRBD1. Per germline, CDR1 SGHNT and CDR2 YYREEE (reference sequence). With V trimmed by 2 bases and J by 4 bases, 4 bases remained unmatched. The CDR3 is 16 amino acids. The CDR3, as DNA: TGTGCCAGCAGCTTCGGACAGGGGGCGAGCACCGGGGAGCTGTTTTTT. The encoded protein is CASSFGQGASTGELFF.

The CDR3 region is CASSHSRDTGELFF. DNA for the CDR3: TGTGCCAGCAGCCACTCGCGCGACACCGGGGAGCTGTTTTTT. The rearrangement uses TRBV4-2 and TRBJ2-2, with no clear D. Germline CDR1 LGHNA, CDR2 YNFKEQ. V was clipped by 3 bases and J by 3 bases, with 8 bases between them. The CDR3 totals 14 residues.

V gene TRBV29-1 combines with J gene TRBJ2-5; D gene unclear. CDR3 size: 12 residues. Trimming removed 2 bases at V and 5 bases at J, with 9 bases between. Germline CDR1 SQVTM, CDR2 ANQGSEA. The CDR3 loop is CSVEMSGETQYF. The CDR3 bases are TGCAGCGTTGAAATGAGTGGCGAGACCCAGTACTTC.

The genes are TRBV5-1 and TRBJ2-5; D is unresolved. Trimming left V 1 base short and J 5 bases short, with 9 bases between. There are 13 residues in the CDR3. CDR1 and CDR2 (germline): SGHRS, YFSETQ. The CDR3 DNA follows: TGCGCCAGCAGCTTGTTAGTTCACGAGACCCAGTACTTC. Translation gives CASSLLVHETQYF.

Here the CDR3 DNA reads TGTGCCAGCAGCTCCGCCGGGACTAGCAGCACCGGGGAGCTGTTTTTT. Amino acids: CASSSAGTSSTGELFF. The chain couples TRBV7-3 to TRBJ2-2, with 9 bases matching TRBD2. This CDR3 has 16 amino acids. Germline assignment: CDR1 SGHTA and CDR2 FQGTGA. V was clipped by 4 bases and J by 4 bases; unmatched bases: 7. Using reference TRBV7-3 and TRBJ2-2 for the parts outside the CDR3, the full variable domain is GAGVSQTPSNKVTEKGKYVELRCDPISGHTALYWYRQSLGQGPEFLIYFQGTGAADDSGLPNDRFFAVRPEGSVSTLKIQRTERGDSAVYLCASSSAGTSSTGELFFGEGSRLTVL.

This clone was counted a single time. The V gene is TRBV11-1, the J gene TRBJ1-1; tentative D call: TRBD1 (6 bases). Trimming shortened V by 1 base and J by 6 bases, and 6 bases separated the two germline ends. CDR1 and CDR2 from the germline V gene are SGHAT and FQDESV (reference sequence). CDR3 length equals 12 residues. CDR3 loop: CASSLGTAEAFF. CDR3 bases: TGTGCCAGCAGCTTAGGGACAGCTGAAGCTTTCTTT.

This chain links TRBV28 with TRBJ1-4, with D perhaps TRBD1 (5 bases). Trimming removed 5 bases at V and 5 bases at J, with 12 bases between. CDR1 and CDR2 from the germline V gene are MDHEN and SYDVKM. The CDR3 has 14 amino acids. This CDR3 is CASSETVTNEKLFF. In DNA, the CDR3 is TGTGCCAGCAGTGAGACAGTTACCAATGAAAAACTGTTTTTT.

The chain carries TRBV4-2 and TRBJ2-6, with D maybe TRBD1 (6 bases). Germline CDR1 is LGHNA and CDR2 is YNFKEQ. This CDR3 has 15 amino acids. Trimming took 1 base from V and 4 from J, leaving 8 bases between them. CDR3: CASSQAGTGANVLTF. The CDR3 DNA reads TGTGCCAGCAGCCAAGCAGGGACAGGGGCCAACGTCCTGACTTTC.

J is TRBJ1-2 and V is TRBV18; 8 bases match TRBD1. This CDR3 has 13 residues. The germline V gene encodes CDR1 KGHSH and CDR2 LQKENI. The V segment lost 3 bases and the J segment 8 bases; nucleotides outside the gene matches: 5. The CDR3 DNA follows: TGTGCCAGCTCACCGGACAGGGCTACGGGCTACACCTTC. Its translation: CASSPDRATGYTF.

The CDR3: CASSFYRGNTIYF. The CDR3 DNA is TGTGCCAGCAGCTTTTATCGTGGAAACACCATATATTTT. This sequence joins TRBV7-6 and TRBJ1-3; D is undetermined. Germline V lookup: CDR1 SGHVS, CDR2 FNYEAQ. The CDR3 contains 13 residues. Trimming stripped 3 bases from V and 3 bases from J, with 6 bases between. Full variable domain (outside the CDR3, taken from reference TRBV7-6 and TRBJ1-3): GAGVSQSPRYKVTKRGQDVALRCDPISGHVSLYWYRQALGQGPEFLTYFNYEAQQDKSGLPNDRFSAERPEGSISTLTIQRTEQRDSAMYRCASSFYRGNTIYFGEGSWLTVV.

The rearrangement joins TRBV7-8 to TRBJ2-7; 8 nucleotides line up with TRBD2. Trimming removed 2 bases from V and 3 bases from J; junction bases left unmatched: 3. CDR1 and CDR2 from the germline V gene are SGHVS and FQNEAQ. The CDR3 sequence is 14 residues long. This CDR3 reads CASSLSGSGYEQYF. CDR3 coding DNA: TGTGCCAGCAGCTTAAGCGGGAGCGGCTACGAGCAGTACTTC.

This sequence joins TRBV28 and TRBJ1-3; D is undetermined. The CDR3 contains 13 residues. Per the germline V gene, CDR1 is MDHEN and CDR2 is SYDVKM. Between the trimmed V and J ends, which lost 8 bases and 0 bases, there was a span of 8 bases. The CDR3 DNA reads as TGTGCCAGCGATCAGCCCTCTGGAAACACCATATATTTT. Amino acid sequence: CASDQPSGNTIYF.

The table lists this clone with a few counts. The chain combines TRBV10-3 with TRBJ2-3, with D uncertain. This CDR3 spans 13 amino acids. V lost 3 bases, J lost 5 bases, and 9 bases lay in between. Per germline, CDR1 ENHRY and CDR2 SYGVKD. CDR3: CAISDPYGDTQYF. CDR3 DNA: TGTGCCATCAGTGACCCTTACGGAGATACGCAGTATTTT.

This chain links TRBV2 with TRBJ2-5; no definite D call. Germline V gene sequence: CDR1 SNHLY, CDR2 FYNNEI. The CDR3 totals 11 residues. Trimming shortened V by 4 bases and J by 4 bases, and 4 bases separated the two germline ends. In nucleotides, the CDR3 is TGTGCCAGCAGTGCTGGAGAGACCCAGTACTTC. Protein sequence: CASSAGETQYF.

This chain uses TRBV5-4 with TRBJ1-1; 9 bases are a match to TRBD1. The CDR3 is made up of 14 amino acids. With V trimmed by 3 bases and J by 1 base, 1 base remained unmatched. The germline V gene encodes CDR1 SGHNT and CDR2 YYREEE (reference sequence). In nucleotides, the CDR3 is TGTGCCAGCAGCTCACAGGGGGCGAACACTGAAGCTTTCTTT. Amino acid sequence: CASSSQGANTEAFF.

The J gene is TRBJ2-3, the V gene TRBV7-3; D call uncertain. The germline V gene encodes CDR1 SGHTA and CDR2 FQGTGA. V dropped 4 bases and J dropped 4 bases, with 9 bases sitting between them. CDR3 length equals 13 residues. CDR3 amino acids: CASSSPTADTQYF. CDR3 coding DNA: TGTGCCAGCAGCTCCCCAACAGCAGATACGCAGTATTTT. Full variable domain (rest looked up from reference TRBV7-3 and TRBJ2-3): GAGVSQTPSNKVTEKGKYVELRCDPISGHTALYWYRQSLGQGPEFLIYFQGTGAADDSGLPNDRFFAVRPEGSVSTLKIQRTERGDSAVYLCASSSPTADTQYFGPGTRLTVL.

This clone was found once. This chain links TRBV28 with TRBJ2-1, with 9 bases identical to TRBD2. Germline-derived CDR1 and CDR2 are MDHEN and SYDVKM. The length of the CDR3 is 15 residues. The junction had 6 bases not matched to a gene; V was cut back by 4 bases and J by 5 bases. The CDR3 DNA follows: TGTGCCAGCAGTTCAACTAGCGGGTTTAACAATGAGCAGTTCTTC. This encodes CASSSTSGFNNEQFF. The full variable domain, completed using reference TRBV28 and TRBJ2-1, is DVKVTQSSRYLVKRTGEKVFLECVQDMDHENMFWYRQDPGLGLRLIYFSYDVKMKEKGDIPEGYSVSREKKERFSLILESASTNQTSMYLCASSSTSGFNNEQFFGPGTRLTVL.

This chain uses TRBV9 with TRBJ2-2, with 8 bases that match TRBD1. The V gene's germline CDR1 is SGDLS and CDR2 YYNGEE. The CDR3 runs to 15 residues. The V and J ends lost 0 bases and 7 bases, in that order; junction bases with no gene match: 5. CDR3 bases: TGTGCCAGCAGCGTAGGAGGACAGGGCTACGGGGAGCTGTTTTTT. Residues: CASSVGGQGYGELFF.

V gene TRBV2 combines with J gene TRBJ2-3, with D possibly being TRBD2 (5 bases). V gave up 0 bases and J gave up 6 bases, with 10 bases separating them. Germline CDR1 SNHLY, CDR2 FYNNEI. This CDR3 contains 14 residues. As DNA, the CDR3 is TGTGCCAGCAGTGAAGCAACTAGTCGGGATACGCAGTATTTT. The encoded protein is CASSEATSRDTQYF.

The V and J genes are TRBV19 and TRBJ1-5, with 7 bases matching TRBD1. V shed 9 bases, J shed 7 bases, and the junction held 15 bases outside the gene matches. The CDR3 totals 15 residues. Germline V CDR1 and CDR2: LNHDA, SQIVND (reference sequence). This CDR3 reads CASGTKTGERQPQHF. CDR3 DNA sequence: TGTGCCAGCGGAACTAAAACAGGGGAAAGGCAGCCCCAGCATTTT.